Listed below are T cell receptor beta chains from one sample, sequenced in a study of cytomegalovirus exposure and HLA in healthy donors. The assay was immunoSEQ multiplex PCR, and TCRdb's table has in-frame clones only and misses some. The sample has tens of thousands of clones; just under 90% are singletons. Sequences were obtained from PBMCs. Receptor source: a boy aged 5-17 years in good health and CMV-seronegative. Both conserved end residues are part of each CDR3. A D gene is named only where the DNA matches it firmly. The size of a clone is reported for some rows only, either as once, few or many, or as a class for expanded clones.

size | J | D | V | DNA | CDR3
- | TRBJ2-1 | - | TRBV11-3 | TGTGCCAGCAGCTTAACACACTCGGTAGGGGATTACAATGAGCAGTTCTTC | CASSLTHSVGDYNEQFF
- | TRBJ2-5 | TRBD2 | TRBV9 | TGTGCCAGCAGCAACTTAGCGGGGGGGCGAGAGACCCAGTACTTC | CASSNLAGGRETQYF
- | TRBJ2-5 | - | TRBV28 | TGTGCCAGCACCGAACCCCGGGGGACCCAGTACTTC | CASTEPRGTQYF
- | TRBJ1-1 | - | TRBV6-5 | TGTGCCAGCAGTTGGGGGCCGGGTGAAGCTTTCTTT | CASSWGPGEAFF
- | TRBJ2-1 | TRBD1 | TRBV19 | TGTGCCAGTAGTATGGGGACAGAATACAATGAGCAGTTCTTC | CASSMGTEYNEQFF
- | TRBJ2-7 | - | TRBV7-2 | TGTGCCAGCAGCCTGGACAACAGGTTCTCTACGTACTACGAGCAGTACTTC | CASSLDNRFSTYYEQYF
- | TRBJ2-3 | TRBD1 | TRBV6-5 | TGTGCCAGCAGCTTACAGGGGGCGATCACAGATACGCAGTATTTT | CASSLQGAITDTQYF
- | TRBJ1-2 | - | TRBV18 | TGTGCCAGCTCACCACGACAGGATCCTGGCTACACCTTC | CASSPRQDPGYTF
- | TRBJ1-6 | - | TRBV6-5 | TGTGCCAGCAGTTACGGCGGGTTGCAAAAACCCCTCCACTTT | CASSYGGLQKPLHF
- | TRBJ2-3 | - | TRBV11-2 | TGTGCCAGCAGCTTACTTACGTTTGGTGCTAGCGATACGCAGTATTTT | CASSLLTFGASDTQYF
- | TRBJ2-7 | - | TRBV6-1 | TGTGCCAGCAGTGAAGCTCCTGAGGGATCCTACGAGCAGTACTTC | CASSEAPEGSYEQYF
- | TRBJ2-5 | TRBD2 | TRBV11-2 | TGTGCCAGCAGCTTCCTAGCGGGGGAAGAGACCCAGTACTTC | CASSFLAGEETQYF
- | TRBJ2-5 | TRBD1 | TRBV5-4 | TGTGCCAGCAGCAAACAGGGGGCCGGGGAGACCCAGTACTTC | CASSKQGAGETQYF
- | TRBJ2-5 | TRBD2 | TRBV7-2 | TGTGCCAGCAGCTTAGGCGGGGGGTTCCAAGAGACCCAGTACTTC | CASSLGGGFQETQYF
- | TRBJ2-2 | TRBD2 | TRBV7-3 | TGTGCCAGCAGCCCCCAGCGGGGTTTCCCCGGGGAGCTGTTTTTT | CASSPQRGFPGELFF
few | TRBJ2-2 | - | TRBV5-1 | TGCGCCAGCAGGGATTTACAGGGACCTAAAACCGGGGAGCTGTTTTTT | CASRDLQGPKTGELFF
- | TRBJ2-1 | - | TRBV7-2 | TGTGCCAGCAGCTCGAGTCTCCTGAATGAGCAGTTCTTC | CASSSSLLNEQFF
- | TRBJ1-6 | - | TRBV27 | TGTGCCAGCGCGGCGATGCTCTCCTATAATTCACCCCTCCACTTT | CASAAMLSYNSPLHF
- | TRBJ1-6 | - | TRBV6-1 | TGTGCCCCCTCCCCCCCCCGGACAGAGTCACCCCTCCACTTT | CAPSPPRTESPLHF
- | TRBJ2-1 | - | TRBV9 | TGTGCCAGCAGCGTGGTAAGCGGTGAGCAGTTCTTC | CASSVVSGEQFF
- | TRBJ2-4 | - | TRBV9 | TGTGCCAGCAGCGTAGTGGTAGGGGGAATTCAGTACTTC | CASSVVVGGIQYF
few | TRBJ2-5 | TRBD1 | TRBV2 | TGTGCCAGCAGTGACCGGGACAGGGAATACTTC | CASSDRDREYF
- | TRBJ2-1 | TRBD2 | TRBV27 | TGTGCCAGCAGCGGAGGGACTAGCGGCCACACCTACAATGAGCAGTTCTTC | CASSGGTSGHTYNEQFF
- | TRBJ1-4 | TRBD1 | TRBV11-1 | TGTGCCAGCAGCCGACAGGGCGGTGAAAAACTGTTTTTT | CASSRQGGEKLFF
- | TRBJ2-5 | TRBD2 | TRBV5-4 | TGTGCCAGCAGCTTACTTGCGGGGGGACAAGAGACCCAGTACTTC | CASSLLAGGQETQYF
- | TRBJ2-1 | TRBD2 | TRBV5-8 | TGTGCCAGCGGGGGGGGTGGGGTAGAGCAGTTCTTC | CASGGGGVEQFF
- | TRBJ2-2 | - | TRBV29-1 | TGCAGCGTCCTACCTGACGGGGTCACCGGGGAGCTGTTTTTT | CSVLPDGVTGELFF
- | TRBJ2-5 | TRBD1 | TRBV30 | TGTGCCTGGAGTGTAGACAGGGGGCTGGAGACCCAGTACTTC | CAWSVDRGLETQYF
- | TRBJ2-1 | TRBD2 | TRBV2 | TGTGCCAGCATCCCTAGCGGGTACTCCTACAATGAGCAGTTCTTC | CASIPSGYSYNEQFF
once | TRBJ2-3 | TRBD2 | TRBV29-1 | TGCAGCGTTGCCGTTAGCGGGGGTTCCACAGATACGCAGTATTTT | CSVAVSGGSTDTQYF
few | TRBJ1-6 | - | TRBV28 | TGTGCCAGCAGTTTCCCCTCCCCAGGGTCACCCCTCCACTTT | CASSFPSPGSPLHF
- | TRBJ1-5 | - | TRBV19 | TGTGCCAGTAGCCAGGACAGCGTTTATCAGCCCCAGCATTTT | CASSQDSVYQPQHF
- | TRBJ1-5 | - | TRBV12-5 | TGTGCTAGTCTTGGGGCCGGGACTGGCAATCAGCCCCAGCATTTT | CASLGAGTGNQPQHF
- | TRBJ1-2 | - | TRBV5-5 | TGTGCCAGCAGCTTTAACCTACAGGGTAACTATGGCTACACCTTC | CASSFNLQGNYGYTF
- | TRBJ2-3 | TRBD1 | TRBV5-1 | TGCGCCAGCAGCTTGGTACCCTGGACAGGGGACCTCTGGGATACGCAGTATTTT | CASSLVPWTGDLWDTQYF
- | TRBJ2-2 | - | TRBV6-1 | TGTGCCAAAACAACAGAGACCGGGGAGCTGTTTTTT | CAKTTETGELFF
few | TRBJ2-7 | TRBD1 | TRBV11-3 | TGTGCCAGCAGCCCCGGACAGGGAAGGACCTACGAGCAGTACTTC | CASSPGQGRTYEQYF
- | TRBJ2-7 | - | TRBV13 | TGTGCCAGCAGCTTAACAGACTACGAGCAGTACTTC | CASSLTDYEQYF
- | TRBJ2-7 | TRBD1 | TRBV9 | TGTGCCAGCAGCCCATGGAAGGGGGCCGGCTACGAGCAGTACTTC | CASSPWKGAGYEQYF
- | TRBJ1-6 | - | TRBV15 | TGTGCCACCAGAACAGGGAGCTCCTATAATTCACCCCTCCACTTT | CATRTGSSYNSPLHF
- | TRBJ2-2 | TRBD2 | TRBV4-3 | TGCGCCAGCAGCCAAGAGGGACTAGTGTACACCGGGGAGCTGTTTTTT | CASSQEGLVYTGELFF
- | TRBJ2-7 | - | TRBV7-2 | TGTGCCAGCAGCCCCACGCGGGTAAACGAGCAGTACTTC | CASSPTRVNEQYF
- | TRBJ1-2 | TRBD1 | TRBV7-9 | TGTGCCAGCAGCATCCCGGGACAGAACTATGGCTACACCTTC | CASSIPGQNYGYTF
- | TRBJ1-1 | - | TRBV6-5 | TGTGCCAGCAAGGCAGGGGCCACTGAAGCTTTCTTT | CASKAGATEAFF
- | TRBJ2-7 | - | TRBV7-2 | TGTGCCAGCAGCTTAGGTCAGGGTAGCTCCTACGAGCAGTACTTC | CASSLGQGSSYEQYF
- | TRBJ2-7 | TRBD2 | TRBV7-6 | TGTGCCAGCAGCAACCCCGGCAGCGGGGCCTACGAGCAGTACTTC | CASSNPGSGAYEQYF
- | TRBJ2-3 | - | TRBV4-1 | TGCGCCAGCAGCCAGGGACTCCCACTAACACCCACAGATACGCAGTATTTT | CASSQGLPLTPTDTQYF
once | TRBJ2-3 | TRBD1 | TRBV27 | TGTGCCAGCAGTTTGGGACAGCCTAGCACAGATACGCAGTATTTT | CASSLGQPSTDTQYF
few | TRBJ2-2 | - | TRBV9 | TGTGCCAGCAGCGTAGCTTGGGCAGTCGGCGCCGGGGAGCTGTTTTTT | CASSVAWAVGAGELFF
- | TRBJ1-5 | - | TRBV28 | TGTGCCAGCAGTTTAGAGATGAGAGGAGTCAATCAGCCCCAGCATTTT | CASSLEMRGVNQPQHF